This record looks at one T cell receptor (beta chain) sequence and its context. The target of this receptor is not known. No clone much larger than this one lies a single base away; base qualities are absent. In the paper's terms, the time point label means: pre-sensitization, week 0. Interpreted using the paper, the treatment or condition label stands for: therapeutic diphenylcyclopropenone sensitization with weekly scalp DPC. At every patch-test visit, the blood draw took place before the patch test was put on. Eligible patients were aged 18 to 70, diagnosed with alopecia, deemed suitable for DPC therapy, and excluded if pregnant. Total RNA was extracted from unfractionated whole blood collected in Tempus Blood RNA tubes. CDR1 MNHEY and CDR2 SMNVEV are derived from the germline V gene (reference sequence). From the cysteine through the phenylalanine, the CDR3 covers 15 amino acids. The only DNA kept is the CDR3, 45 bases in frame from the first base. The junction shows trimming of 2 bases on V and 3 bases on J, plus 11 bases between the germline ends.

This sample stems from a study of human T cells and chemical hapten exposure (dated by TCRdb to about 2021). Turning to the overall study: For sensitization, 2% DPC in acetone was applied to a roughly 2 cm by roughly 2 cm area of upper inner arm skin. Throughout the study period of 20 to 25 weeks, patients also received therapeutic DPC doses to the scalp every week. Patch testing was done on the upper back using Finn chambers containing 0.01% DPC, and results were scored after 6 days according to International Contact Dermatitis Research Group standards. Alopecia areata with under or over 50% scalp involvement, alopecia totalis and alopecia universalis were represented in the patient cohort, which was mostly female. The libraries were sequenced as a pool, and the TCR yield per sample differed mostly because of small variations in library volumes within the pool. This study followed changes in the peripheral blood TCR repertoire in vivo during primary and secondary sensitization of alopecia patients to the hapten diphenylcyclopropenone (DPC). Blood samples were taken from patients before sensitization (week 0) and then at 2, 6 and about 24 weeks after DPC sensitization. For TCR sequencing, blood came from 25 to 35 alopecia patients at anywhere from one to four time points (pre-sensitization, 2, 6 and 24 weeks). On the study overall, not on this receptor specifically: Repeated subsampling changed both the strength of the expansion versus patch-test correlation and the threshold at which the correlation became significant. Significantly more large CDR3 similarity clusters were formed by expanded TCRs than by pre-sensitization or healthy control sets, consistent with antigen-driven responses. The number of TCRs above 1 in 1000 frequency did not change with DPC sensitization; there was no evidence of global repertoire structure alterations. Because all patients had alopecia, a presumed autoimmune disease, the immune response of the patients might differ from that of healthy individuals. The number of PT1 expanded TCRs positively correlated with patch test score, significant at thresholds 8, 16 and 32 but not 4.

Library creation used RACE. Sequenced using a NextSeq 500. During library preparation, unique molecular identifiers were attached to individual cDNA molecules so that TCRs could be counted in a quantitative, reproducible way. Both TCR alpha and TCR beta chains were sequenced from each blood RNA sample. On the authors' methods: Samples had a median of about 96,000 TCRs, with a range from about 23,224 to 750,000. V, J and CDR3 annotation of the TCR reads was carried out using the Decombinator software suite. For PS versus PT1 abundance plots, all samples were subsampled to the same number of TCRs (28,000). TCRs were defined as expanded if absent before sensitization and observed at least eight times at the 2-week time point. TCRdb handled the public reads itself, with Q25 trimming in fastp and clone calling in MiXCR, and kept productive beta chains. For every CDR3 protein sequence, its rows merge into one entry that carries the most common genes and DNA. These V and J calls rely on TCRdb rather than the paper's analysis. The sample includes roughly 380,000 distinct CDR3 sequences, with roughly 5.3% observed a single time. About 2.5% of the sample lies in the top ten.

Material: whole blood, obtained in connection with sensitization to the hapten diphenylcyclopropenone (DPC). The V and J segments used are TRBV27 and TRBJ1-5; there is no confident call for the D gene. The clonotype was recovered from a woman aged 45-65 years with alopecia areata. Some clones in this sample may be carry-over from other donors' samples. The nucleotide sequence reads TGTGCCAGCAGTTTAACCGGGTTCCCCAATCAGCCCCAGCATTTT. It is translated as CASSLTGFPNQPQHF.